Following are 15 T cell receptor beta chains from one sample sequenced in a study of CD8 T cells in Susac syndrome. Reverse transcription of about 0.45 to 1 ug RNA was performed with random hexamers. TCRdb reprocessed the immunoSEQ multiplex PCR reads with MiXCR, giving one entry per CDR3 protein. The data contain about 140,000 distinct CDR3 sequences, about 95% of them singletons. What was sequenced was CD4+ T cells from PBMCs. The receptors come from a human donor with multiple sclerosis.

This rearrangement joins TRBV29-1 to TRBJ1-1; TRBD1 aligns across 7 bases. CDR3 size: 13 residues. The germline V gene encodes CDR1 SQVTM and CDR2 ANQGSEA. V shed 7 bases, J shed 2 bases, and the junction held 7 bases outside the gene matches. The CDR3 nucleotides read TGCAGCGCCTTAACAGGGGTAAACACTGAAGCTTTCTTT. This codes for CSALTGVNTEAFF. Drawing the rest from reference TRBV29-1 and TRBJ1-1, the complete variable domain is SAVISQKPSRDICQRGTSLTIQCQVDSQVTMMFWYRQQPGQSLTLIATANQGSEATYESGFVIDKFPISRPNLTFSTLTVSNMSPEDSSIYLCSALTGVNTEAFFGQGTRLTVV.

The rearrangement uses TRBV30 and TRBJ1-1; D remains ambiguous. V lost 2 bases and J lost 1, with 8 bases in between. The CDR3 has 13 residues. Germline V gives CDR1 GTSNPN, CDR2 SVGIG (reference sequence). The CDR3 sequence is CAWSKAGNTEAFF. CDR3 sequence (DNA): TGTGCCTGGAGTAAAGCAGGGAACACTGAAGCTTTCTTT.

V is TRBV11-3 and J is TRBJ2-5; TRBD2 is a possible D gene (6 bases). Germline lookup yields CDR1 SGHNT and CDR2 YENEEA. This CDR3 has 16 amino acids. V was trimmed by 5 bases and J by 2 bases, leaving 18 bases between them. CDR3 in amino acids: CASSPRTTRLQETQYF. CDR3 DNA sequence: TGTGCCAGCAGCCCAAGGACTACCCGCCTTCAAGAGACCCAGTACTTC.

The chain is built from TRBV28 and TRBJ2-7; the D gene is possibly TRBD2 (5 bases). The CDR3 covers 14 residues. Germline assignment: CDR1 MDHEN and CDR2 SYDVKM. Trimming pared 5 bases from V and 3 bases from J, leaving 14 bases between. In DNA form, the CDR3 reads TGTGCCAGCAGTGATGGTGGGAGTCACTACGAGCAGTACTTC. Its translation is CASSDGGSHYEQYF.

This sequence joins TRBV27 and TRBJ2-7, with TRBD1 as a possible D gene (6 bases). The CDR3 is made up of 14 amino acids. CDR1 and CDR2 (germline): MNHEY, SMNVEV (reference sequence). The V and J ends lost 0 bases and 3 bases respectively, with 9 bases between them. CDR3 residues: CASSLSQGLYEQYF. In DNA, the CDR3 is TGTGCCAGCAGTTTATCGCAGGGGCTCTACGAGCAGTACTTC.

The sample holds one count of this clonotype. The chain couples TRBV5-1 to TRBJ2-5; D is unresolved. Trimming shortened V by 4 bases and J by 3 bases, and 16 bases separated the two germline ends. Germline CDR1 reads SGHRS; CDR2 reads YFSETQ. The CDR3 runs to 15 residues. The CDR3 loop is CASSPLSRVKETQYF. The CDR3 region has the DNA TGCGCCAGCAGCCCCCTGTCTAGGGTGAAAGAGACCCAGTACTTC.

The V and J genes are TRBV24-1 and TRBJ2-5; TRBD1 agrees at 9 bases. With 3 bases clipped from V and 3 bases from J, the junction kept 7 bases outside the gene matches. From germline, CDR1 is KGHDR and CDR2 SFDVKD. The CDR3 is 16 residues long. The CDR3, as DNA: TGTGCCACCAGTGATCGCGCTTGGACAGGGGAAGAGACCCAGTACTTC. As protein: CATSDRAWTGEETQYF.

The DNA for the CDR3 is TGTGCCAGCAGCTTGGAAGGAGGGGGCTTATACAATGAGCAGTTCTTC. Protein: CASSLEGGGLYNEQFF. This chain links TRBV5-4 with TRBJ2-1; possible D gene TRBD1, 7 bases. V was clipped by 0 bases and J by 4 bases, with 14 bases between them. The V gene's germline CDR1 is SGHNT and CDR2 YYREEE (reference sequence). CDR3 length equals 16 residues.

V usage is TRBV27 and J usage is TRBJ2-1; perhaps TRBD2 as D (6 bases). The better agreement between TRBJ2-7 and the DNA end casts doubt on the J call. The germline V gene encodes CDR1 MNHEY and CDR2 SMNVEV (reference sequence). The CDR3 is 15 amino acids. CDR3 in DNA: TGTGCCAGCAGTTCGCCCGGGACTTTTACCTACGAGCAGTACTTC. It encodes CASSSPGTFTYEQYF.

This clonotype was detected a few times. CDR3 sequence: CASLEQNTGELFF. CDR3 nucleotide sequence: TGTGCCAGCCTTGAGCAGAACACCGGGGAGCTGTTTTTT. The J gene is TRBJ2-2, the V gene TRBV6-2 or TRBV6-3; no firm D call. V shed 8 bases and J shed 1 base, with 8 bases lying between them. There are 13 residues in the CDR3. The germline CDR1 and CDR2 sequences are MNHEY and SVGEGT.

J is TRBJ2-7 and V is TRBV7-9, with D unclear. The CDR3 is 12 residues long. Germline V CDR1 and CDR2: SEHNR, FQNEAQ (reference sequence). V shed 7 bases and J shed 12 bases, with 19 bases lying between them. The CDR3 region is CASTASTRPRYF. The DNA for the CDR3 is TGTGCCAGCACAGCTTCTACCCGACCTAGGTACTTC.

This chain uses TRBV15 with TRBJ1-1, with D maybe TRBD1 (5 bases). CDR1 is LNHNV, CDR2 YYDKDF, per germline (reference sequence). Trimming cost V 1 base and J 10 bases, with 13 bases left between them. The CDR3 spans 13 residues. CDR3 loop: CATSRAGRGGAFF. In DNA, the CDR3 is TGTGCCACCAGCAGAGCGGGACGTGGGGGAGCTTTCTTT.

J is TRBJ1-1 and V is TRBV5-1; 7 nucleotides align to TRBD1. The CDR3 length is 15 residues. The V gene's germline CDR1 is SGHRS and CDR2 YFSETQ. Trimming took 4 bases from V and 0 from J; bases not matched to a gene: 6. The CDR3 loop reads CASSTVTGMNTEAFF. For the CDR3, the DNA is TGCGCCAGCAGCACGGTGACAGGGATGAACACTGAAGCTTTCTTT.

The chain employs TRBV7-8 and TRBJ2-3, with D perhaps matching TRBD2 (5 bases). Trimming cost V 4 bases and J 0 bases, with 14 bases left between them. Germline CDR1 and CDR2: SGHVS and FQNEAQ. The length of the CDR3 is 16 residues. The CDR3, as DNA: TGTGCCAGCAGCTACCCCGGGGAAGCTAGCACAGATACGCAGTATTTT. Translation gives CASSYPGEASTDTQYF.

V is TRBV9 and J is TRBJ2-7, with D hard to call. This CDR3 is 14 amino acids long. The germline V gene has CDR1 SGDLS and CDR2 YYNGEE. Trimming removed 0 bases from V and 7 bases from J, with 14 bases in between. CDR3 residues: CASSVALKSSEQYF. In DNA, the CDR3 is TGTGCCAGCAGCGTAGCCCTGAAATCGTCGGAGCAGTACTTC.